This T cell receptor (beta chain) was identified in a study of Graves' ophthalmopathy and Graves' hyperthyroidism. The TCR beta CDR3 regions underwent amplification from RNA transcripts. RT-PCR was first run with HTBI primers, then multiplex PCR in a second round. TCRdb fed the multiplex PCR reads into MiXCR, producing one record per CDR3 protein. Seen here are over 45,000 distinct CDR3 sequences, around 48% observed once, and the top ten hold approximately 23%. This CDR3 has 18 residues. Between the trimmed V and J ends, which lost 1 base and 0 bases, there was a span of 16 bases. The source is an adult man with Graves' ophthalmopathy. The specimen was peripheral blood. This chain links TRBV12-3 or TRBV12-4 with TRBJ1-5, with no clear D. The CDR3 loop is CASSLEVSASHSNQPQHF. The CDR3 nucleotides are TGTGCCAGCAGTTTAGAGGTGTCAGCAAGCCATAGCAATCAGCCCCAGCATTTT.